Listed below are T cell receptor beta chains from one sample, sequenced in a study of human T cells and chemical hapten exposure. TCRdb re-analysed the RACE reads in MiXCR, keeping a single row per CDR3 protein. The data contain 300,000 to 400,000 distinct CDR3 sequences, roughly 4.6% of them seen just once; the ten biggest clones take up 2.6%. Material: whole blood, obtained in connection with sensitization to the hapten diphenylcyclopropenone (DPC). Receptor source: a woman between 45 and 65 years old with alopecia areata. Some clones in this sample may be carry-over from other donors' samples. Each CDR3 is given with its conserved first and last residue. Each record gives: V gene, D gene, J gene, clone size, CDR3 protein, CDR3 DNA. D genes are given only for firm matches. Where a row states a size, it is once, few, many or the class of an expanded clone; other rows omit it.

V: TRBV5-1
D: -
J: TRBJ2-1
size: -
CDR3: CASRSPLGRRMDEQFF
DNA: TGCGCCAGCAGGTCCCCTCTGGGGCGTCGGATGGATGAGCAGTTCTTC

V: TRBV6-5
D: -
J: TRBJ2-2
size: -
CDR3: CASKGDTGELFF
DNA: TGTGCCAGCAAGGGGGACACCGGGGAGCTGTTTTTT

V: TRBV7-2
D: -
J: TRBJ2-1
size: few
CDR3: CASSLATNYNEQFF
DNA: TGTGCCAGCAGCTTAGCGACTAACTACAATGAGCAGTTCTTC

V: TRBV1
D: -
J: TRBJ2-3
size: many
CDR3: CTSSQDRLAEELETSTDTQYF
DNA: TGCACCAGCAGCCAAGATCGGTTAGCGGAAGAGCTTGAGACTAGCACAGATACGCAGTATTTT

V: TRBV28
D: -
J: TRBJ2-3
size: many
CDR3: CASSEGRRTDTQYF
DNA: TGTGCCAGCTCCGAGGGCAGGAGAACAGATACGCAGTATTTT

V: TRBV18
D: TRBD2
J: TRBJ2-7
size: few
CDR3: CASSVAGDEQYF
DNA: TGTGCCAGCTCAGTAGCGGGGGACGAGCAGTACTTC

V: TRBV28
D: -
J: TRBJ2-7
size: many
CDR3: CASSLSSSYEQYF
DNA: TGTGCCAGCAGTTTATCGTCCAGCTACGAGCAGTACTTC

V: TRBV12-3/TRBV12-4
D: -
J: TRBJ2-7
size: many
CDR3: CASSFGTTYEQYF
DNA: TGTGCCAGCAGCTTCGGGACCACCTACGAGCAGTACTTC

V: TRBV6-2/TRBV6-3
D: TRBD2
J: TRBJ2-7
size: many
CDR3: CASSYSGLAGGTYEQYF
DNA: TGTGCCAGCAGTTACTCAGGACTAGCGGGGGGGACCTACGAGCAGTACTTC

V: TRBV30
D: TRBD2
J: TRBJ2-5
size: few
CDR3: CAWSVRQGGETQYF
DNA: TGTGCCTGGAGTGTACGGCAGGGAGGGGAGACCCAGTACTTC

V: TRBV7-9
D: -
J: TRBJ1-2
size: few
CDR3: CASSLDLSGYTF
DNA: TGTGCCAGCAGCTTAGACCTCTCTGGCTACACCTTC

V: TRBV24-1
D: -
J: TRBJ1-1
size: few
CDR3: CATTGNTEAFF
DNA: TGTGCCACCACCGGGAACACTGAAGCTTTCTTT

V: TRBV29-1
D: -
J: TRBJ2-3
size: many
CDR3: CSVVLTDTQYF
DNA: TGCAGCGTTGTCCTCACAGATACGCAGTATTTT

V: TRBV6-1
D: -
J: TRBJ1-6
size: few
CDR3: CASRLSQNSLNSPLHF
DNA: TGTGCCAGCCGATTATCACAGAACAGTCTTAATTCACCCCTCCACTTT

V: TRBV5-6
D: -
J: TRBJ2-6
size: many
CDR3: CASSWGGPFYSGANVLTF
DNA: TGTGCCAGCAGCTGGGGGGGCCCCTTTTACTCTGGGGCCAACGTCCTGACTTTC

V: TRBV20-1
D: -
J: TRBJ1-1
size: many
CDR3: CTPGIGRSTEAFF
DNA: TGCACCCCAGGGATTGGAAGATCCACTGAAGCTTTCTTT

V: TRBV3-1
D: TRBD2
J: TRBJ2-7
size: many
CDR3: CASSQGLAYEQYF
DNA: TGTGCCAGCAGCCAAGGACTAGCTTACGAGCAGTACTTC

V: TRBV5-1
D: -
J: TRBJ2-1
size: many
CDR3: CASSLGGGPYNEQFF
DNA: TGCGCCAGCAGCTTGGGAGGGGGGCCCTACAATGAGCAGTTCTTC

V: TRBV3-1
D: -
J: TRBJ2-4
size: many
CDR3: CASSQGVGGRGNIQYF
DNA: TGTGCCAGCAGCCAAGGTGTAGGAGGCAGGGGAAACATTCAGTACTTC

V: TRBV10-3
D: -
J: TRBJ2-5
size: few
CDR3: CAIGARRGSGEETQYF
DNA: TGTGCCATCGGGGCCCGCAGAGGTTCGGGCGAGGAGACCCAGTACTTC

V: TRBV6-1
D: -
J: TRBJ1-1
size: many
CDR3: CASSVGKRNLNTEAFF
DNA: TGTGCCAGCAGTGTTGGGAAACGTAACCTGAACACTGAAGCTTTCTTT

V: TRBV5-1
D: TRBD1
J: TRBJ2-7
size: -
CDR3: CASSSGTGPYEQNF
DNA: TGCGCCAGCAGCTCCGGGACAGGACCCTACGAGCAGAACTTC

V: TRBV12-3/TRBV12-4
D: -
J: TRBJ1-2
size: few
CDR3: CASSLGQAGYTF
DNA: TGTGCCAGCAGTCTCGGGCAAGCGGGCTACACCTTC

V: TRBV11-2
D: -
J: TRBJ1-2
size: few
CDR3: CASSLLEGYTF
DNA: TGTGCCAGCAGCTTACTGGAGGGCTACACCTTC

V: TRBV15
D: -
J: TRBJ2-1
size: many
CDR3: CATSRDETRFF
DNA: TGTGCCACCAGCAGAGATGAGACTAGGTTCTTC

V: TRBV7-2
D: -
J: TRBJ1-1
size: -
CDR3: CASSLAGGYEAFF
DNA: TGTGCCAGCAGCTTAGCCGGGGGATATGAAGCTTTCTTT

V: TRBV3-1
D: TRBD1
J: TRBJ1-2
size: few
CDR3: CASSQTGESGYTF
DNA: TGTGCCAGCAGCCAGACAGGGGAGAGTGGCTACACCTTC

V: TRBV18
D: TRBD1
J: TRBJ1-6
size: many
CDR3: CASTETGENSPLHF
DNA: TGTGCCAGCACGGAGACAGGGGAAAATTCACCCCTCCACTTT

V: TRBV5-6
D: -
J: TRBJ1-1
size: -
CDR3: CASSWDGLNTEAFF
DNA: TGTGCCAGCAGCTGGGACGGGCTGAACACTGAAGCTTTCTTT

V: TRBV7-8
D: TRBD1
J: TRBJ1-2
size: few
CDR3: CASSLVGQGQDYGYTF
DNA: TGTGCCAGCAGCTTAGTCGGACAGGGACAGGACTATGGCTACACCTTC

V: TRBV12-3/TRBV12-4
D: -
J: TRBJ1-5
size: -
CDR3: CASSGGTYSGQPQHF
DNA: TGTGCCAGCAGCGGGGGGACTTACAGCGGTCAGCCCCAGCATTTT

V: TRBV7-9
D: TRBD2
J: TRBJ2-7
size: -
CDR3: CASRSGTGRAEQYF
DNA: TGTGCCAGCAGGTCCGGGACGGGGAGGGCCGAGCAGTACTTC

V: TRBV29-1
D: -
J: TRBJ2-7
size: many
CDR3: CSVEDLRDEQYF
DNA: TGCAGCGTTGAAGATCTCAGGGACGAGCAGTACTTC

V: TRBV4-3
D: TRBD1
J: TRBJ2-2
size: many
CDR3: CASSQDGTGYTGELFF
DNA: TGCGCCAGCAGCCAAGATGGGACAGGGTACACCGGGGAGCTGTTTTTT

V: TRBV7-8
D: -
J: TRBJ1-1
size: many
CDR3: CASSQGTGVMNTEAFF
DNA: TGTGCCAGCAGCCAGGGGACGGGCGTCATGAACACTGAAGCTTTCTTT

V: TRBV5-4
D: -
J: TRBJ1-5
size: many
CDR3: CASSLGPDSNQPQHF
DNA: TGTGCCAGCAGCTTGGGGCCGGATAGCAATCAGCCCCAGCATTTT

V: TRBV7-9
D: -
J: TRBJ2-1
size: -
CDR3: CASSLAGDMREFF
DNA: TGTGCCAGCAGCTTAGCCGGCGATATGAGGGAGTTCTTC

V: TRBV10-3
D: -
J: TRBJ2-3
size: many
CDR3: CAIRAGVLSTDTQYF
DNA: TGTGCCATCAGGGCAGGGGTTCTTTCCACAGATACGCAGTATTTT

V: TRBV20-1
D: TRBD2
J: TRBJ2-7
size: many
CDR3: CSAGDYHYEQYF
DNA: TGCAGTGCTGGGGACTATCACTACGAGCAGTACTTC

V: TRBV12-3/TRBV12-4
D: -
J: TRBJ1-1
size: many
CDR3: CASSLTRNTEAFF
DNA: TGTGCCAGCAGTTTAACCAGGAACACTGAAGCTTTCTTT

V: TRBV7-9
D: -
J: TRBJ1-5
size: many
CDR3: CASSRQGNQPQHF
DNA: TGTGCCAGCAGCCGACAGGGCAATCAGCCCCAGCATTTT